The clone carrying this T cell receptor beta chain was counted at least ten times. What it recognizes is unknown. Sequencing used immunoSEQ multiplex PCR; TCRdb keeps in-frame clones, though not all of them. Of roughly 63,000 clones in the sample, roughly 50% were seen once. The sample originates from a study of cytotoxic CD8 clonotypes in ibrutinib-treated CLL. Study in general: Recorded responses included some 24 partial and 2 complete; following median roughly 70 months, approximately 14 stayed remitted and 12 progressed. Response samples came after a median 12 months of treatment, range 6 to 36.

General observations from the study: Baseline levels of clonality went above those of age-matched healthy donors and moved with circulating CD8+ T-cell counts. Sampling times differed between sustained-remission and progressing patients.

The CDR3 totals 14 residues. The V call is TRBV12-2, the J call TRBJ1-6. TRBV12-2 is reported as a pseudogene. The sequences come from PBMCs, collected after 12 months of ibrutinib treatment. This clonotype was obtained from a human donor with chronic lymphocytic leukemia. CDR3 residues: CASRLVVGISPLHF. Here the CDR3 DNA reads TGTGCAAGTCGCTTAGTCGTAGGGATTTCACCCCTCCACTTT.